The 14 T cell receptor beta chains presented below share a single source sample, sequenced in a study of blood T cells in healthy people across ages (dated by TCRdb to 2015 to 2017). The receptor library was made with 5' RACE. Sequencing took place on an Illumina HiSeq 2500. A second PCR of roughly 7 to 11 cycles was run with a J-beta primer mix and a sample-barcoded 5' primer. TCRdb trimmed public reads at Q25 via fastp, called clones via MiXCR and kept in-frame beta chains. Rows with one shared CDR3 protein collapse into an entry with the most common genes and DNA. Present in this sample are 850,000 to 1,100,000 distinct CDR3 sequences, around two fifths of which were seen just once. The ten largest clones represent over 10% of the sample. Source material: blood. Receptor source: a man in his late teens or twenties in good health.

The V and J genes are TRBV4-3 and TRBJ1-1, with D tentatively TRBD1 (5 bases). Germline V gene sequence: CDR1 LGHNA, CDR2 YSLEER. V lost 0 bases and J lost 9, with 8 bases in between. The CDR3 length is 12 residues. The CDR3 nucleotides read TGCGCCAGCAGCCAAGATAGACAGAAAGCTTTCTTT. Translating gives CASSQDRQKAFF.

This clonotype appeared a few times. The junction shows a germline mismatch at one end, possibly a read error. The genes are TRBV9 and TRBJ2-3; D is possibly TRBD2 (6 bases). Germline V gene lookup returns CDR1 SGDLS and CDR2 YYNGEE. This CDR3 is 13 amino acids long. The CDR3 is CASKDYYTDTQYF. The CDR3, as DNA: TGTGCAAGCAAGGACTATTACACAGATACGCAGTATTTT.

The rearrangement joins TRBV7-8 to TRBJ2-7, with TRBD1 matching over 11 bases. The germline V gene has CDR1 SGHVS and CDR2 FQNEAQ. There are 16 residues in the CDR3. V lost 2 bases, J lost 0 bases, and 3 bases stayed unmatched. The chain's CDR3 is CASSLWTGGNSYEQYF. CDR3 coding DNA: TGTGCCAGCAGCTTATGGACAGGGGGCAACTCCTACGAGCAGTACTTC.

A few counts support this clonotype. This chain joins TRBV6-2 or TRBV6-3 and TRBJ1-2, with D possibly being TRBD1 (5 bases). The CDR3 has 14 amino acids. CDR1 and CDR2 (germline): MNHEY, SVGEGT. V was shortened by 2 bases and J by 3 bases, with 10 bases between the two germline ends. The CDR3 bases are TGTGCCAGCAGTTACGGGGGTCTTGACTATGGCTACACCTTC. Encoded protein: CASSYGGLDYGYTF.

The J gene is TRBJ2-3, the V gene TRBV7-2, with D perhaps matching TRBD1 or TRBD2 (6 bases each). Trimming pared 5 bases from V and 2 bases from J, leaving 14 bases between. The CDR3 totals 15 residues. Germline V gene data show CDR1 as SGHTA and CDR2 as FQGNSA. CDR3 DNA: TGTGCCAGCAGCAGGGGGGCAGGAACCACAGATACGCAGTATTTT. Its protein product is CASSRGAGTTDTQYF.

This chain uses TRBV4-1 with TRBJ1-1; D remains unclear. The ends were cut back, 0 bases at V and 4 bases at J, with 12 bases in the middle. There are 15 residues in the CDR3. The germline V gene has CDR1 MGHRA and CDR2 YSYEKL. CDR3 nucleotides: TGCGCCAGCAGCCAAGATCCCTGGGATGGCACTGAAGCTTTCTTT. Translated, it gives CASSQDPWDGTEAFF.

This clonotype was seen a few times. The CDR3 spells CASTHQASLTF. The CDR3 DNA reads as TGTGCCAGCACCCACCAGGCATCTCTGACTTTC. This rearrangement joins TRBV7-9 to TRBJ2-6; D unclear. Germline lookup yields CDR1 SEHNR and CDR2 FQNEAQ (reference sequence). The length of the CDR3 is 11 residues. The V and J ends lost 7 bases and 16 bases respectively, with 14 bases between them.

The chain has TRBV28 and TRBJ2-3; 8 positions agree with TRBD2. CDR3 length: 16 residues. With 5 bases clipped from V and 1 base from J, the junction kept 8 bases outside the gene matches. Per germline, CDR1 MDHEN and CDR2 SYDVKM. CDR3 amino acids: CASSHPSGGGTDTQYF. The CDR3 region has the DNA TGTGCCAGCAGTCATCCCAGCGGGGGCGGCACAGATACGCAGTATTTT.

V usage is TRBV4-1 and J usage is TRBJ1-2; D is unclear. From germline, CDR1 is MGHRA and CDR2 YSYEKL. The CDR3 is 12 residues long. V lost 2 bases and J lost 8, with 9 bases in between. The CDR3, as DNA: TGCGCCAGCAGCCAATGGGCCGGAGGCTACACCTTC. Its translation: CASSQWAGGYTF.

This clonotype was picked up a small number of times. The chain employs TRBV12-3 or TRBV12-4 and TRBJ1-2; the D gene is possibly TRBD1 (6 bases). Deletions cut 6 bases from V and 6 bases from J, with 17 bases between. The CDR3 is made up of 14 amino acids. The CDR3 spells CASSRQEGVDGYTF. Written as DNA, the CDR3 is TGTGCCAGCAGCCGCCAGGAGGGGGTGGATGGCTACACCTTC.

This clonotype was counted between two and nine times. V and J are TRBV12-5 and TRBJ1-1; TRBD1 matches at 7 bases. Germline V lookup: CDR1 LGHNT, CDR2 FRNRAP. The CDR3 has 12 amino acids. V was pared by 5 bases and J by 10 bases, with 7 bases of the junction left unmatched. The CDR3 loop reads CASGPTYRGAFF. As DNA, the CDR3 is TGTGCTAGTGGTCCGACCTACAGGGGAGCTTTCTTT.

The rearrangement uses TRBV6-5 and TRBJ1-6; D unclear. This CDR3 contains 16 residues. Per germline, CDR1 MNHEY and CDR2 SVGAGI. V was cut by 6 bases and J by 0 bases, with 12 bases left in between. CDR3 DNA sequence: TGTGCCAGCAGGGGCACAGCCAGCTCCTATAATTCACCCCTCCACTTT. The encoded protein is CASRGTASSYNSPLHF.

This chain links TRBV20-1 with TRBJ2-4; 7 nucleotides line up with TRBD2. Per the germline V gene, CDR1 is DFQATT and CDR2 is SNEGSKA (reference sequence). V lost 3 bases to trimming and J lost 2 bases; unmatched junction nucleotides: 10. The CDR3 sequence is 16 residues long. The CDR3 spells CSASTAGTISKNIQYF. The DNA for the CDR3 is TGCAGTGCTAGTACGGCGGGGACTATCTCCAAAAACATTCAGTACTTC.

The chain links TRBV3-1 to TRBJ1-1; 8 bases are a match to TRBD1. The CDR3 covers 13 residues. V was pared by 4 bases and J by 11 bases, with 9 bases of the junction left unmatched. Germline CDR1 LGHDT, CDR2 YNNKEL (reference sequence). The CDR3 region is CASSPRSQGAAFF. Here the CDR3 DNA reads TGTGCCAGCAGCCCACGTAGCCAGGGGGCTGCTTTCTTT.